This T cell receptor (beta chain) was identified in a study of cytotoxic CD8 clonotypes in ibrutinib-treated CLL. Study details: Patient counts were around 12 relapsed/refractory, around 15 treatment-naive and about 18 IGHV unmutated. Investigators reported about 24 partial and 2 complete responses; after median about 70 months, roughly 14 patients remained remitted and about twelve progressed.

Sequencing was designed to attain a depth spanning 1 in 200,000 to 1 in 1 million T cells. Sequenced by immunoSEQ multiplex PCR; TCRdb stores in-frame clones only, minus some. The sample records around 91,000 clones, around 84% being singletons. The CDR3 has 14 residues. Germline CDR1 and CDR2: SGDLS and YYNGEE. V was clipped by 0 bases and J by 12 bases; unmatched bases: 9. This clone was detected only a few times. The gene calls are TRBV9 and TRBJ2-7; 10 nucleotides line up with TRBD2. This specimen was PBMCs, taken before ibrutinib treatment. This sequence originates from a human donor with chronic lymphocytic leukemia. This CDR3 reads CASSVEGGSGRLYF. The CDR3 region has the DNA TGTGCCAGCAGCGTAGAGGGTGGTAGCGGGAGGTTGTACTTC. The variable domain in full, with the rest retrieved from reference TRBV9 and TRBJ2-7, is DSGVTQTPKHLITATGQRVTLRCSPRSGDLSVYWYQQSLDQGLQFLIQYYNGEERAKGNILERFSAQQFPDLHSELNLSSLELGDSALYFCASSVEGGSGRLYFGPGTRLTVT.